A selection of T cell receptor beta chains follows, all from one sample in a study of human T cells and chemical hapten exposure. TCRdb re-called the RACE reads through MiXCR, storing one row per CDR3 protein. The repertoire holds tens of thousands of distinct CDR3 sequences, with about 10% as singletons. The specimen was whole blood, collected in connection with sensitization to the hapten diphenylcyclopropenone (DPC). Receptor source: a woman aged 45-60 years with alopecia areata. Some clones in this sample may be carry-over from other donors' samples. Both conserved end residues are part of each CDR3. The order of the fields is V gene, D gene, J gene, clone size, CDR3 DNA, CDR3 protein. The D gene is left open where the match is weak. Clone size, where shown, is once, few, many, or a class for clones that have expanded.

TRBV20-1	TRBD1	TRBJ2-7	NA	TGCAGTGCTAGAGATAATCGACAGGGGGCGGGCTACTACGAGCAGTACTTC	CSARDNRQGAGYYEQYF
TRBV29-1	NA	TRBJ2-1	many	TGCAGCGTTGATGGGTGGAAACAGAACAATGAGCAGTTCTTC	CSVDGWKQNNEQFF
TRBV28	NA	TRBJ1-5	many	TGTGCCAGCAGTTCCCCCGGGGAGTCAGGCGGCAATCAGCCCCAGCATTTT	CASSSPGESGGNQPQHF
TRBV7-8	NA	TRBJ1-2	few	TGTGCCAGCAGGCCTAGGGAGGGAAATTTTGGCTATGGCTACACCTTC	CASRPREGNFGYGYTF
TRBV18	TRBD1	TRBJ2-3	many	TGTGCCAGCTCACCCGTCGTTAGGGACAGGACCACAGATACGCAGTATTTT	CASSPVVRDRTTDTQYF
TRBV2	TRBD1	TRBJ2-7	NA	TGTGCCAGCGGGACAGGGAGAAGGAGCGAGCAGTACTTC	CASGTGRRSEQYF
TRBV20-1	NA	TRBJ1-6	many	TGCAGTGCTAATATAGAGAGCTCCTATAATTCACCCCTCCACTTT	CSANIESSYNSPLHF
TRBV28	NA	TRBJ1-2	many	TGTGCCAGCAGTTCCGATCTGGGCCCCCGCTATGGCTACACCTTC	CASSSDLGPRYGYTF
TRBV5-1	NA	TRBJ2-3	many	TGCGCCAGCAGCTTACGAACAGGGTCCCAAGATACGCAGTATTTT	CASSLRTGSQDTQYF
TRBV6-1	NA	TRBJ1-5	few	TGTGCCAGCAGTGAAGAGACAAATTATAGCAATCAGCCCCAGCATTTT	CASSEETNYSNQPQHF
TRBV20-1	TRBD1	TRBJ1-5	NA	TGCAGTGCCCCAACAGGGGTTAGCAATCAGCCCCAGCATTTT	CSAPTGVSNQPQHF
TRBV5-1	NA	TRBJ1-1	few	TGCGCCAGCAGCTTGGCCGGTCGGAAGAACACTGAAGCTTTCTTT	CASSLAGRKNTEAFF
TRBV14	NA	TRBJ2-1	few	TGTGCCAGCAGCCAGAGGGGTGAGCAGTTCTTC	CASSQRGEQFF
TRBV30	NA	TRBJ2-3	NA	TGTGCCTGGAGCGCCGCGGGTCGAACAGATACGCAGTATTTT	CAWSAAGRTDTQYF
TRBV3-1	NA	TRBJ2-5	many	TGTGCCAGCAGCCAACCGCAGGGGAAAGAGACCCAGTACTTC	CASSQPQGKETQYF
TRBV20-1	TRBD1	TRBJ2-2	many	TGCAGTGCTAGAGAAGCCGACAGGGGGCGGACCGGGGAGCTGTTTTTT	CSAREADRGRTGELFF
TRBV19	TRBD2	TRBJ2-2	many	TGTGCCAGTAAGGGCCTAGCGGGACTGAACACCGGGGAGCTGTTTTTT	CASKGLAGLNTGELFF
TRBV5-6	TRBD2	TRBJ2-1	few	TGTGCCAGCAGCTTGGGACTAGCGCAGACTGAGCAGTTCTTC	CASSLGLAQTEQFF
TRBV12-3/TRBV12-4	TRBD1	TRBJ1-3	many	TGTGCCAGCAGTCGCCCACGACAGGGGGCTGGAAACACCATATATTTT	CASSRPRQGAGNTIYF
TRBV12-3/TRBV12-4	TRBD2	TRBJ2-3	many	TGTGCCAGCAGTTTAGACGTAGCGGGGGTGAGCTCAGATACGCAGTATTTT	CASSLDVAGVSSDTQYF
TRBV30	NA	TRBJ2-2	many	TGTGCCTGGACCCCCGGGGGACGGGACACCGGGGAGCTGTTTTTT	CAWTPGGRDTGELFF
TRBV25-1	NA	TRBJ2-3	many	TGTGCCAGCAGTGACCCTTCGACTAGTACGGCTGATACGCAGTATTTT	CASSDPSTSTADTQYF
TRBV7-6	TRBD1	TRBJ1-6	many	TGTGCCAGCAGCTTAGTGACAGGGGCGAGTTCACCCCTCCACTTT	CASSLVTGASSPLHF
TRBV11-3	NA	TRBJ2-1	few	TGTGCCAGCAGCTTAGACTATGGGAATGAGCAGTTCTTC	CASSLDYGNEQFF
TRBV29-1	TRBD1	TRBJ2-3	few	TGCAGCGCCCAGACAGGGGCTGGAGATACGCAGTATTTT	CSAQTGAGDTQYF
TRBV18	TRBD1	TRBJ2-7	few	TGTGCCAGCTCACCTGACAGGGCGGACTCCTACGAGCAGTACTTC	CASSPDRADSYEQYF
TRBV10-3	NA	TRBJ1-1	NA	TGTGCCATCAGTGATCCGGGATCTCGCAAAGCTTTCTTT	CAISDPGSRKAFF
TRBV5-1	TRBD2	TRBJ2-1	NA	TGCGCCAGCAGCCCGACGGCGGGAGCTACCTACAATGAGCAGTTCTTC	CASSPTAGATYNEQFF
TRBV11-2	NA	TRBJ2-2	NA	TGTGCCAGCAGCCCGAGGGACCTCAACACCGGGGAGCTGTTTTTT	CASSPRDLNTGELFF
TRBV27	NA	TRBJ2-1	few	TGTGCCAGCAGTTTAAAAGATGAGCAGTTCTTC	CASSLKDEQFF
TRBV5-1	NA	TRBJ1-4	NA	TGCGCCAGCTCCGGGGCGGTAGCGTCTGAAAAACTGTTTTTT	CASSGAVASEKLFF
TRBV7-6	TRBD1	TRBJ2-5	NA	TGTGCCAGCAGCTTAGCTCGAGACAGGGTACAGACCCAGTACTTC	CASSLARDRVQTQYF
TRBV29-1	NA	TRBJ2-3	few	TGCAGCGTTGATAGTTGGACTCCCACAGATACGCAGTATTTT	CSVDSWTPTDTQYF
TRBV18	NA	TRBJ1-4	few	TGTGCCAGCTCACCACAAGAAGGAGGACGAGCAACTAATGAAAAACTGTTTTTT	CASSPQEGGRATNEKLFF
TRBV27	NA	TRBJ1-5	many	TGTGCCAGCAGCCCGACAGATTCCAGCCAGCCCCAGCATTTT	CASSPTDSSQPQHF
TRBV18	NA	TRBJ1-2	many	TGTGCCAGCTCACCAGGGTTGCGGACTAACTATGGCTACACCTTC	CASSPGLRTNYGYTF
TRBV18	NA	TRBJ2-3	few	TGTGCCAGCTCACCACAGCCCCTACCGATTGATACGCAGTATTTT	CASSPQPLPIDTQYF
TRBV6-6	NA	TRBJ2-1	many	TGTGCCAGCTGGGGTGGGGGGCCAAAAAATGAGCAGTTCTTC	CASWGGGPKNEQFF
TRBV5-1	NA	TRBJ2-1	NA	TGCGCCAGCAGCCCAGAACAGGCTACCTCCTACAATGAGCAGTTCTTC	CASSPEQATSYNEQFF
TRBV18	TRBD1	TRBJ2-2	few	TGTGCCAGCTCACCACGGACAGGGAATGCCGGGGAGCTGTTTTTT	CASSPRTGNAGELFF
TRBV12-3/TRBV12-4	NA	TRBJ1-2	many	TGTGCCAGCAGAGGTGGGGGCTATGGCTACACCTTC	CASRGGGYGYTF
TRBV21-1	NA	TRBJ1-5	few	TGTGCCAGCAGCAGAGGACAGAAAAATCAGCCCCAGCATTTT	CASSRGQKNQPQHF
TRBV3-1	NA	TRBJ2-7	many	TGTGCCAGCAGCCCCAAAATCCGCTACGAGCAGTACTTC	CASSPKIRYEQYF
TRBV20-1	NA	TRBJ1-5	many	TGCAGTGCTAGAGCCGGAAGACAGGTTAGCAATCAGCCCCAGCATTTT	CSARAGRQVSNQPQHF
TRBV11-2	TRBD1	TRBJ2-3	many	TGTGCCAGCAGCCACAGACAGGGTGGGGGCACAGATACGCAGTATTTT	CASSHRQGGGTDTQYF